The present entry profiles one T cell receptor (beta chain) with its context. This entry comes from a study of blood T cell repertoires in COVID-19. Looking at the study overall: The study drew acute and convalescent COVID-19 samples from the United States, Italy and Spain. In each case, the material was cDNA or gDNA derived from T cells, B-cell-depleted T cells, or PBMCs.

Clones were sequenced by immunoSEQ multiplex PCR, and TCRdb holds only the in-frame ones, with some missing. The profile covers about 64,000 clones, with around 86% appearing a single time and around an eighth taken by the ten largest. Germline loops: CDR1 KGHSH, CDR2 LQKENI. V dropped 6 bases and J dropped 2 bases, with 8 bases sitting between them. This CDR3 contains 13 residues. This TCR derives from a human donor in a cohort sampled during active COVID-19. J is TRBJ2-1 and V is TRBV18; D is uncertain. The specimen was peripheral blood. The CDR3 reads CASSAQAYNEQFF. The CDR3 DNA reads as TGTGCCAGCTCGGCCCAAGCCTACAATGAGCAGTTCTTC.